At least ten counts were recorded for the clone carrying this TCR beta chain. Its cognate antigen is unknown. The source of the sample is a study of cytomegalovirus exposure and HLA in healthy donors. Findings and caveats of the study: The authors reported that TCR beta sequences could predict HLA-A and HLA-B alleles. These predictions were accurate for most subjects in the first cohort. Generally TCR sequences proved uncommon, though certain public TCRs appeared in numerous donors. The authors listed 150 to 200 TCR beta chains as cytomegalovirus-associated. In a later analysis, compared with equally common non-associated chains, HLA-associated beta chains were more expanded.

This CDR3 is built from 13 residues. V was shortened by 8 bases and J by 4 bases, with 17 bases between the two germline ends. The germline gives CDR1 GTSNPN, CDR2 SVGIG (reference sequence). PCR employed 60 Vbeta and 13 Jbeta primers. Generated by immunoSEQ multiplex PCR, the TCRdb table keeps only in-frame clones and is missing some. The repertoire has 100,000 or so clones, 60% to 85% of them found once; the top ten carry 1% to 1.5%. The clonotype originates from a man aged 40-49 years in good health and CMV-seronegative. The chain joins TRBV30 to TRBJ2-5; tentatively, D is TRBD2 (6 bases). The specimen sequenced was PBMCs. CDR3 sequence (DNA): TGTGCCAGATCGACGAGGAGGGGAGAGACCCAGTACTTC. Translation: CARSTRRGETQYF.